These T cell receptor beta chains were read from a single sample in a study of T cell responses to AZD1222 COVID-19 vaccine. TCRdb's copy holds only in-frame clones and misses some; the assay was immunoSEQ multiplex PCR. The data show about 150,000 clones, around 87% seen once. Sequencing used peripheral blood, obtained 28 days after the second AZD1222 dose. The receptors originated from an adult who received the AZD1222 COVID-19 vaccine. Each CDR3 is given with its conserved first and last residue. The D gene is left open where the match is weak. Not every row has a clone size; where given, it reads once, few, many or a size class.

>few|TRBJ2-7|TRBV10-2|.
CASSDTSVLSYEQYF
TGCGCCAGCAGTGATACGTCCGTCCTCTCCTACGAGCAGTACTTC
>.|TRBJ2-7|TRBV5-4|.
CASSSSGVDEQYF
TGTGCCAGCAGCTCCAGTGGAGTAGACGAGCAGTACTTC
>.|TRBJ1-1|TRBV7-9|.
CASSYRDTEAFF
TGTGCCAGCAGCTACAGGGACACTGAAGCTTTCTTT
>.|TRBJ1-4|TRBV7-3|.
CASSLTGPNEKLFF
TGTGCCAGCAGCTTAACAGGGCCTAATGAAAAACTGTTTTTT
>.|TRBJ1-1|TRBV28|.
CASSLIQDEAFF
TGTGCCAGCAGTTTAATACAGGATGAAGCTTTCTTT
>.|TRBJ2-1|TRBV28|TRBD1
CASSLNPGQISYNEQFF
TGTGCCAGCAGTTTAAATCCGGGACAGATCTCCTACAATGAGCAGTTCTTC
>once|TRBJ2-2|TRBV28|.
CASSLPTRGAGELFF
TGTGCCAGCAGTTTGCCGACTAGGGGGGCCGGGGAGCTGTTTTTT
>.|TRBJ1-1|TRBV3-1/TRBV3-2|.
CASSRRHANTEAFF
TGTGCCAGCAGCCGTAGACATGCGAACACTGAAGCTTTCTTT
>.|TRBJ1-4|TRBV5-4|TRBD1
CASSSTGTGVEKLFF
TGTGCCAGCAGCTCAACCGGGACAGGGGTGGAAAAACTGTTTTTT
>.|TRBJ1-1|TRBV19|TRBD1
CASSIGDRGWSTEAFF
TGTGCCAGTAGTATAGGGGACAGGGGATGGAGCACTGAAGCTTTCTTT